Sequencing of this TCR beta chain was carried out in a study of blood T cell repertoires in COVID-19. Clones were read by immunoSEQ multiplex PCR, and TCRdb kept only the in-frame ones, dropping some. In the table there are 300,000 to 350,000 clones, 80% to 90% of which are singletons. The CDR3 is 15 residues long. V was shortened by 3 bases and J by 0 bases, with 10 bases between the two germline ends. Germline CDR1 and CDR2: LNHDA and SQIVND (reference sequence). The source material was peripheral blood. The chain recombines TRBV19 with TRBJ2-3; tentatively, D is TRBD2 (6 bases). The receptor's source is a woman in her fifties or sixties with COVID-19, enrolled during active disease. The DNA of the CDR3 is TGTGCCAGTAGTATCTCGGGAGTGAGCACAGATACGCAGTATTTT. It yields the protein CASSISGVSTDTQYF.